This T cell receptor beta chain was sequenced in a study of T-cell reconstitution after alpha-beta-depleted transplantation in children. For TCRbeta, the library was prepared with unique molecular identifiers. TCRdb called the PCR reads again in MiXCR, with one record for every CDR3 protein. The sample has almost 500,000 distinct CDR3 sequences, around an eighth seen once; the top ten hold over 5.5%. Trimming pared 2 bases from V and 4 bases from J, leaving 8 bases between. The CDR3 length is 13 residues. Germline CDR1 reads MNHEY; CDR2 reads SVGAGI. The sample here was PBMCs from the stem cell graft donor, taken from the stem cell graft. This clonotype was sampled from a human donor who donated a stem cell graft to a child with combined immunodeficiency. V gene TRBV6-5 combines with J gene TRBJ1-2; D not certain. CDR3 in DNA: TGTGCCAGCAGTTACAACGAACTCTATGGCTACACCTTC. It encodes CASSYNELYGYTF.